This T cell receptor beta chain is from a study of cytomegalovirus exposure and HLA in healthy donors. Study outcomes and limitations: Rarity marked most TCR sequences, yet some public TCRs occurred in many donors.

In its sample, this clone was seen a few times. Antigen unknown. Both 60 Vbeta primers and 13 Jbeta primers went into the PCR. The protocol was immunoSEQ multiplex PCR, while the TCRdb copy is restricted to in-frame clones and leaves out a portion. This sample has 90,000 to 140,000 clones, with over 75% found just once. V dropped 2 bases and J dropped 3 bases, with 17 bases sitting between them. This CDR3 spans 16 amino acids. In germline, CDR1 is MDHEN, CDR2 SYDVKM. Material for sequencing was PBMCs. The rearrangement uses TRBV28 and TRBJ2-7; D gene unclear. The receptor was isolated from a middle-aged woman in good health and CMV-seropositive. The CDR3 here is CASSLPARQRDYEQYF. Here the CDR3 DNA reads TGTGCCAGCAGTTTACCCGCCCGACAAAGAGACTACGAGCAGTACTTC.